This entry lists 15 T cell receptor beta chains sequenced from one sample in a study of T cell clonality in common variable immunodeficiency. TCRdb's table, derived via immunoSEQ multiplex PCR, lists solely in-frame clones and lacks some. The sample includes 35,000 to 55,000 clones, none of them occurring once. Sequences were obtained from peripheral blood mononuclear cells. These TCRs come from a person between 18 and 75 years old in good health.

With respect to this clone: Read data end 3 residues before the CDR3 end; the end is taken from the germline J gene. The chain combines TRBV13 with TRBJ2-7; TRBD1 is a possible D gene (6 bases). The V end lost 5 bases, the J end lost 3 bases, and 11 bases lay between the germline ends. The CDR3 has 13 residues. From germline, CDR1 is PRHDT and CDR2 FYEKMQ (reference sequence). The CDR3 protein is CASSLGQLYEQYF. Partial CDR3 DNA: TGTGCCAGCAGCCTTGGACAGCTCTACGAG.

In its sample, this clone was seen many times. Coverage ceases 3 residues before the CDR3 finishes, and the germline J gene fills in the end. The chain has TRBV19 and TRBJ1-1, with D maybe TRBD1 (5 bases). CDR1 is LNHDA, CDR2 SQIVND, per germline (reference sequence). The V gene lost 4 bases and the J gene lost 7 bases, with 16 bases spanning the gap. The CDR3 runs to 14 residues. The CDR3 spells CASSTTGTTGEAFF. Incomplete CDR3 DNA: TGTGCCAGTAGTACCACAGGTACTACGGGTGAA. Drawing the rest from reference TRBV19 and TRBJ1-1, the complete variable domain is DGGITQSPKYLFRKEGQNVTLSCEQNLNHDAMYWYRQDPGQGLRLIYYSQIVNDFQKGDIAEGYSVSREKKESFPLTVTSAQKNPTAFYLCASSTTGTTGEAFFGQGTRLTVV.

This clone was recorded at least ten times. The observed sequence ends 3 residues before the CDR3 terminus, with the missing tail filled in from the germline J gene. This rearrangement joins TRBV5-1 to TRBJ2-5, with D possibly being TRBD2 (5 bases). V shed 10 bases and J shed 4 bases, with 14 bases lying between them. Germline V CDR1 and CDR2: SGHRS, YFSETQ. The length of the CDR3 is 12 residues. CDR3 sequence reads: CAGRPRVETQYF. Incomplete CDR3 DNA: TGCGCCGGGCGTCCGAGGGTAGAGACC.

Many counts were recorded for this clone. The CDR3 end lies 3 residues beyond the end of the read and is filled in from the germline J gene. J is TRBJ2-5 and V is TRBV5-1, with 10 positions matching TRBD2. V lost 3 bases and J lost 5; bases outside the gene matches: 7. The CDR3 contains 15 residues. CDR1 is SGHRS and CDR2 is YFSETQ in the germline V gene. The CDR3 here is CASSSSGTSVETQYF. Partial CDR3 DNA: TGCGCCAGCAGCTCTTCCGGGACTAGCGTGGAGACC.

Only a few counts were recorded for this clone. The sequence runs out 3 residues before the end of the CDR3; the remainder is reconstructed from the germline J gene. The chain recombines TRBV20-1 with TRBJ2-7, with a tentative D call TRBD2 (5 bases). The V end was cut by 3 bases, the J end by 2 bases, with 11 bases between. In germline, CDR1 is DFQATT, CDR2 SNEGSKA (reference sequence). The CDR3 runs 13 residues. The CDR3: CSASEGLAYEQYF. The sequenced part of the CDR3 DNA is TGCAGTGCTAGTGAAGGACTGGCCTACGAG.

This clone was observed many times. With the read ending 3 residues before the CDR3 end, the germline J gene is used to fill in that end. The chain combines TRBV20-1 with TRBJ1-1, with 9 positions matching TRBD1. J lost 5 bases, V lost 3 bases, and 10 bases had no gene match. The length of the CDR3 is 15 residues. Germline values: CDR1 DFQATT, CDR2 SNEGSKA (reference sequence). The part of the CDR3 DNA that was read is TGCAGTGCTAGGGAACTGGACAGGGGACGAACTGAA. Residues: CSARELDRGRTE. The full CDR3 protein is CSARELDRGRTEAFF.

Many counts were recorded for this clone. The observed sequence ends 3 residues before the CDR3 terminus, with the missing tail filled in from the germline J gene. The V gene is TRBV30, the J gene TRBJ1-1; D uncertain. The CDR3 extends over 13 amino acids. Germline V gives CDR1 GTSNPN, CDR2 SVGIG (reference sequence). Trimming left V 0 bases short and J 4 bases short, with 9 bases between. This CDR3 reads CAWSVGLLTEAFF. The sequenced CDR3 bases are TGTGCCTGGAGTGTGGGCCTCCTCACTGAA.

In its sample, this clone was seen many times. The sequenced fragment ends 3 residues before the CDR3 boundary, so the rest is inferred from the germline J gene. The V gene is TRBV18, the J gene TRBJ2-3; 12 nucleotides line up with TRBD2. The trim removed 1 base at V and 2 bases at J, leaving 1 base unmatched. The CDR3 loop spans 16 amino acids. Germline V gene lookup returns CDR1 KGHSH and CDR2 LQKENI. The CDR3 is CASSPRLAGATDTQYF. CDR3 DNA, as far as it was read: TGTGCCAGCTCACCACGACTAGCGGGGGCCACAGATACG.

This clone was detected many times. The read falls 3 residues short of the CDR3 end, and the missing part is taken from the germline J gene. The chain links TRBV7-2 to TRBJ1-1, with 7 bases identical to TRBD1. CDR3 size: 13 residues. Germline V CDR1 and CDR2: SGHTA, FQGNSA. V lost 1 base and J lost 4; bases outside the gene matches: 0. CDR3 DNA, as far as it was read: TGTGCCAGCAGCTTAGACAGGGGCACTGAA. Translating it yields CASSLDRGTE. The complete CDR3 sequence is CASSLDRGTEAFF. Full variable domain (remainder filled in from reference TRBV7-2 and TRBJ1-1): GAGVSQSPSNKVTEKGKDVELRCDPISGHTALYWYRQSLGQGLEFLIYFQGNSAPDKSGLPSDRFSAERTGGSVSTLTIQRTQQEDSAVYLCASSLDRGTEAFFGQGTRLTVV.

There are many counts of this clone. The CDR3 end lies 3 residues beyond the end of the read and is filled in from the germline J gene. The chain carries TRBV2 and TRBJ2-4, with D hard to call. The CDR3 extends over 16 amino acids. V lost 2 bases and J 0 bases, leaving 11 bases between the germline ends. Per germline, CDR1 SNHLY and CDR2 FYNNEI. CDR3 residues: CASSENSPLAKNIQYF. CDR3 bases read: TGTGCCAGCAGTGAAAATTCTCCTCTAGCCAAAAACATT.

In its sample, this clone was seen many times. The read gets to within 3 residues of the CDR3 end, and the germline J gene fills in the rest. V usage is TRBV18 and J usage is TRBJ1-1, with a possible D match to TRBD1 (6 bases). V dropped 2 bases and J dropped 3 bases, with 10 bases sitting between them. The CDR3 spans 14 residues. CDR1 KGHSH and CDR2 LQKENI come from the germline V gene. Partial CDR3 DNA: TGTGCCAGCTCACCAGGGGGGGCGGACACTGAA. The encoded protein is CASSPGGADTE. The whole CDR3 region reads CASSPGGADTEAFF.

CDR3 DNA, as far as it was read: TGCAGTGCTCCGGCGGACTCCTACGAG. This translates into CSAPADSYE. The entire CDR3 protein reads CSAPADSYEQYF. This chain links TRBV20-1 with TRBJ2-7; D is uncertain. The CDR3 is cut off 3 residues early in the read; its end comes from the germline J gene. The CDR3 consists of 12 residues. The V gene lost 5 bases and the J gene lost 0 bases, with 8 bases spanning the gap. Germline V gene data show CDR1 as DFQATT and CDR2 as SNEGSKA (reference sequence).

Ten or more counts support this clone. The CDR3 end lies 3 residues beyond the end of the read and is filled in from the germline J gene. The rearrangement uses TRBV11-3 and TRBJ2-2; weak D call: TRBD1 (5 bases). The CDR3 contains 13 residues. Germline-derived CDR1 and CDR2 are SGHNT and YENEEA. The CDR3 loop is CASSLGGQDMLFF. The covered CDR3 bases are TGTGCCAGCAGCTTAGGCGGCCAGGACATG.

This clone was detected ten times or more. Read sequence stops 3 residues before the CDR3 end, and the germline J gene provides the missing end. This sequence joins TRBV2 and TRBJ2-1; TRBD1 matches at 7 bases. CDR1 SNHLY and CDR2 FYNNEI come from the germline V gene. With V trimmed by 4 bases and J by 9 bases, 12 bases remained unmatched. There are 15 residues in the CDR3. The CDR3 reads CASSGDSLGAFEQFF. CDR3 bases read: TGTGCCAGCAGTGGGGACAGTCTGGGGGCTTTTGAG.

The table lists this clone with many counts. The CDR3 region is CSGGSENSNQPQHF. CDR3 DNA (partial): TGCAGCGGCGGTTCCGAAAATAGCAATCAGCCC. The genes are TRBV29-1 and TRBJ1-5; D uncertain. The sequence runs out 3 residues before the end of the CDR3; the remainder is reconstructed from the germline J gene. Deletions cut 7 bases from V and 0 bases from J, with 13 bases between. Germline V gene sequence: CDR1 SQVTM, CDR2 ANQGSEA. CDR3 length: 14 residues. Full variable domain (missing parts from reference TRBV29-1 and TRBJ1-5): SAVISQKPSRDICQRGTSLTIQCQVDSQVTMMFWYRQQPGQSLTLIATANQGSEATYESGFVIDKFPISRPNLTFSTLTVSNMSPEDSSIYLCSGGSENSNQPQHFGDGTRLSIL.